This is a list of T cell receptor beta chains from one sample in a study of spatial heterogeneity in lung cancer. One entry per CDR3 protein results from TCRdb running MiXCR on the 5' RACE reads. The sample holds approximately 93,000 distinct CDR3 sequences; 15% to 20% are singletons and the top ten take 21%. Specimen: PBMCs, collected at follow-up. These receptors were collected from a male donor with early-stage non-small cell lung cancer. Both conserved end residues are part of each CDR3.

V gene,J gene,CDR3 protein
TRBV12-3/TRBV12-4,TRBJ1-5,CASSSQGIGNQPQHF
TRBV4-3,TRBJ2-2,CASSRDKNTGELFF
TRBV5-1,TRBJ2-3,CASSLASGTADTQYF
TRBV10-3,TRBJ2-1,CAISELLSGEQFF
TRBV29-1,TRBJ2-5,CSAENRGQETQYF
TRBV12-5,TRBJ2-1,CASGLVPDGSGPYNEQFF
TRBV23-1,TRBJ1-1,CASSQSVQEAFF
TRBV9,TRBJ2-1,CASSVAAGGLNEQFF
TRBV7-9,TRBJ2-5,CASSFEGETQYF
TRBV18,TRBJ1-2,CASSPRAEPSGYTF
TRBV20-1,TRBJ2-3,CSARGLAAGRGTDTQYF
TRBV5-1,TRBJ2-7,CASAGDRGYEQYF
TRBV3-1,TRBJ2-5,CASSQGGGLGLQETQYF
TRBV6-2/TRBV6-3,TRBJ2-6,CASSRDSGANVLTF
TRBV7-3,TRBJ2-2,CASSPSPGELFF
TRBV24-1,TRBJ1-1,CATGSRWDSEAFF
TRBV27,TRBJ2-7,CASSLSRGRFYEQYF
TRBV29-1,TRBJ2-2,CSVGVDGGATGELFF
TRBV7-9,TRBJ1-4,CASSWGVANEKLFF
TRBV6-1,TRBJ1-6,CASNLGQTNSPLHF
TRBV7-9,TRBJ1-2,CASTLIGHGYTF
TRBV7-2,TRBJ1-2,CASSLVQGARDYGYTF
TRBV12-3/TRBV12-4,TRBJ2-2,CASSLRTGAAGELFF
TRBV4-1,TRBJ2-6,CASSDSRGSGANVLTF
TRBV12-3/TRBV12-4,TRBJ1-4,CASSYLSGTNEKLFF
TRBV24-1,TRBJ2-2,CATSDSEGKNTGELFF
TRBV12-3/TRBV12-4,TRBJ1-1,CASSLPGIIAEAFF
TRBV10-2,TRBJ2-1,CASRSRGGIDEQFF
TRBV7-2,TRBJ2-3,CASSLGGLTDTQYF
TRBV10-3,TRBJ1-1,CAISEGMEAFF
TRBV29-1,TRBJ1-2,CSVAGVQYGYTF
TRBV4-1,TRBJ2-2,CASSQDLASRTGELFF
TRBV2,TRBJ1-1,CASSESPEAFF
TRBV7-9,TRBJ2-4,CASSLKTGAKNIQYF
TRBV24-1,TRBJ2-4,CATSDTTGYIQYF
TRBV18,TRBJ1-6,CASSPTGDSSYNSPLHF
TRBV18,TRBJ2-5,CASSSAETQYF
TRBV18,TRBJ2-2,CASSPVRLAGTAGELFF